A single T cell receptor (beta chain) is shown here with its context. As yet, its antigen is unknown. The data stem from a study of T cell responses to AZD1222 COVID-19 vaccine. Study-wide results and limits: Donors were largely white British and mainly female; clonal diversity was possibly underestimated. Only six people who got AZD1222 tested seropositive at baseline.

Only in-frame clones appear in the TCRdb table, and some are missing; sequencing was by immunoSEQ multiplex PCR. The table records some 120,000 clones, about 90% of them present only once. Trimming stripped 3 bases from V and 7 bases from J, with 12 bases between. The length of the CDR3 is 14 residues. CDR1 and CDR2 from the germline V gene are SNHLY and FYNNEI. The genes are TRBV2 and TRBJ2-2; D remains ambiguous. The specimen was peripheral blood, collected on day 0 of AZD1222 vaccination. This sequence was found in an adult in good health. CDR3 coding DNA: TGTGCCAGCAGTGAGACCCCCCTAGTCGGGGAGCTGTTTTTT. Amino acid sequence: CASSETPLVGELFF.